The next 15 T cell receptor beta chains were all read from a single sample in a study of cytomegalovirus exposure and HLA in healthy donors (dated by TCRdb to about 2017). Library construction relied on the immunoSEQ multiplex PCR assay. A mixture of 60 forward primers for TCR Vbeta segments and 13 reverse primers for TCR Jbeta segments was used in the multiplex PCR. In its TCRdb copy, this immuneACCESS table keeps in-frame sequences only and misses some clones. Where compared with another copy, unresolved V genes explain less than half of these, and the others have no known cause. The sample table records over 100,000 clones; roughly 70% of these occur just once. 6.5% to 8% of the sample belongs to the ten largest clones. The source material was PBMCs. The receptor set was obtained from a man between 40 and 49 years old in good health and CMV-seropositive.

V is TRBV28 and J is TRBJ2-5, with TRBD2 matching over 9 bases. Trimming removed 8 bases from V and 0 bases from J; junction bases left unmatched: 19. From germline, CDR1 is MDHEN and CDR2 SYDVKM. This CDR3 has 19 residues. In DNA, the CDR3 is TGTGCCAGCGCGAGTTCGAGCGGGGGGCTAGACTTGTACCAAGAGACCCAGTACTTC. Protein: CASASSSGGLDLYQETQYF.

This clone was counted a single time. V gene TRBV30 combines with J gene TRBJ2-7, with TRBD2 as a possible D gene (5 bases). Germline CDR1 and CDR2: GTSNPN and SVGIG (reference sequence). This CDR3 contains 14 residues. Between the trimmed V and J ends, which lost 1 base and 5 bases, there was a span of 15 bases. CDR3 DNA: TGTGCCTGGAGTGGGGCCGAGGGTTGGAACGAGCAGTACTTC. Translating gives CAWSGAEGWNEQYF.

The chain joins TRBV5-1 to TRBJ2-7; D is ambiguous. Looked up from germline, CDR1 is SGHRS and CDR2 is YFSETQ. This CDR3 has 15 residues. The V end lost 0 bases, the J end lost 3 bases, and 13 bases lay between the germline ends. The CDR3 DNA reads as TGCGCCAGCAGCTTGGCCGGCTCAGGTTTCTACGAGCAGTACTTC. Translating it yields CASSLAGSGFYEQYF. Looking up the rest from reference TRBV5-1 and TRBJ2-7 gives the full variable domain: KAGVTQTPRYLIKTRGQQVTLSCSPISGHRSVSWYQQTPGQGLQFLFEYFSETQRNKGNFPGRFSGRQFSNSRSEMNVSTLELGDSALYLCASSLAGSGFYEQYFGPGTRLTVT.

The chain has TRBV7-9 and TRBJ1-2; no firm D call. CDR1 is SEHNR and CDR2 is FQNEAQ in the germline V gene (reference sequence). V shed 0 bases and J shed 6 bases, with 5 bases lying between them. The CDR3 covers 12 residues. The CDR3 spells CASSLAVDGYTF. In nucleotides, the CDR3 is TGTGCCAGCAGCTTAGCTGTCGATGGCTACACCTTC.

The chain carries TRBV5-4 and TRBJ2-2; 8 bases align to TRBD2. Trimming removed 3 bases from V and 5 bases from J; junction bases left unmatched: 3. Germline V lookup: CDR1 SGHNT, CDR2 YYREEE (reference sequence). The CDR3 covers 14 residues. The CDR3 reads CASSSTSGTGELFF. The CDR3 bases are TGTGCCAGCAGCTCTACTAGCGGTACCGGGGAGCTGTTTTTT.

This CDR3 reads CASSEWGQGNSPLHF. CDR3 coding DNA: TGTGCCAGCAGTGAGTGGGGACAGGGGAATTCACCCCTCCACTTT. The chain carries TRBV2 and TRBJ1-6; 10 bases map to TRBD1. The CDR3 consists of 15 residues. The germline V gene has CDR1 SNHLY and CDR2 FYNNEI. V was pared by 3 bases and J by 7 bases, with 3 bases of the junction left unmatched.

The chain carries TRBV11-2 and TRBJ2-7; TRBD2 might be the D (5 bases). CDR3 length equals 15 residues. Deletions cut 5 bases from V and 0 bases from J, with 14 bases between. Germline assignment: CDR1 SGHAT and CDR2 FQNNGV. CDR3 sequence: CASSLGSGSSYEQYF. In DNA, the CDR3 is TGTGCCAGCAGCCTTGGGTCGGGGAGCTCCTACGAGCAGTACTTC.

The rearrangement uses TRBV2 and TRBJ1-6; 7 nucleotides line up with TRBD1. The V and J ends lost 6 bases and 5 bases, in that order; junction bases with no gene match: 7. Germline CDR1 and CDR2: SNHLY and FYNNEI. The CDR3 loop spans 15 amino acids. In DNA, the CDR3 is TGTGCCAGCAGGTCGGGACAGAGCGATAATTCACCCCTCCACTTT. Translating it yields CASRSGQSDNSPLHF.

The chain recombines TRBV10-3 with TRBJ2-1; 8 nucleotides match TRBD2. The V and J ends lost 7 bases and 3 bases, in that order; junction bases with no gene match: 5. This CDR3 has 14 amino acids. Germline CDR1 and CDR2: ENHRY and SYGVKD. The CDR3 spells CAINPGLDYNEQFF. DNA for the CDR3: TGTGCCATCAACCCGGGACTAGACTACAATGAGCAGTTCTTC.

This chain links TRBV19 with TRBJ2-1; tentative D call: TRBD1 (5 bases). Germline V lookup: CDR1 LNHDA, CDR2 SQIVND (reference sequence). Trimming took off 3 bases at V and 5 bases at J, with 11 bases between the two ends. The length of the CDR3 is 14 residues. The CDR3 DNA follows: TGTGCCAGTAGTATCCCCGGACACCACAATGAGCAGTTCTTC. Its protein is CASSIPGHHNEQFF.

The chain recombines TRBV5-1 with TRBJ1-5; D is perhaps TRBD1 (5 bases). CDR1 is SGHRS, CDR2 YFSETQ, per germline. The CDR3 is made up of 16 amino acids. Trimming removed 4 bases at V and 2 bases at J, with 16 bases between. CDR3: CASSPGGAQGNQPQHF. The CDR3 DNA follows: TGCGCCAGCAGCCCCGGAGGGGCGCAGGGCAATCAGCCCCAGCATTTT.

This clone was seen only once. This chain links TRBV28 with TRBJ2-7; TRBD1 might be the D (6 bases). The CDR3 spans 15 residues. Trimming stripped 4 bases from V and 3 bases from J, with 16 bases between. Germline-derived CDR1 and CDR2 are MDHEN and SYDVKM. CDR3 nucleotide sequence: TGTGCCAGCAGTTCAATGGGGGCAACTCTCTACGAGCAGTACTTC. It yields the protein CASSSMGATLYEQYF. The variable domain in full, with the rest retrieved from reference TRBV28 and TRBJ2-7, is DVKVTQSSRYLVKRTGEKVFLECVQDMDHENMFWYRQDPGLGLRLIYFSYDVKMKEKGDIPEGYSVSREKKERFSLILESASTNQTSMYLCASSSMGATLYEQYFGPGTRLTVT.

The rearrangement joins TRBV19 to TRBJ2-2, with a tentative D call TRBD1 (6 bases). V was pared by 7 bases and J by 1 base, with 13 bases between. There are 15 residues in the CDR3. CDR1 and CDR2 (germline): LNHDA, SQIVND (reference sequence). DNA of the CDR3: TGTGCCAGTAAGAGAACAGGGATGAACACCGGGGAGCTGTTTTTT. It specifies CASKRTGMNTGELFF.

CDR3 amino acids: CASRMAAFTDTQYF. The CDR3 DNA follows: TGTGCCAGTAGAATGGCAGCGTTCACAGATACGCAGTATTTT. The genes are TRBV19 and TRBJ2-3, with no clear D. From germline, CDR1 is LNHDA and CDR2 SQIVND (reference sequence). The germline V and J ends were trimmed by 6 bases and 2 bases, with 12 bases remaining between them. CDR3 length: 14 residues.

This rearrangement joins TRBV5-1 to TRBJ1-1; 7 positions agree with TRBD1. This CDR3 comprises 17 residues. Germline lookup yields CDR1 SGHRS and CDR2 YFSETQ. V shed 0 bases and J 1 base; nucleotides not matched to a gene: 9. CDR3 coding DNA: TGCGCCAGCAGCTTGGGTCAGGGGGTTGGGGGGAACACTGAAGCTTTCTTT. It codes for CASSLGQGVGGNTEAFF.